The 9 T cell receptor beta chains below were found in one sample sequenced in a study of CD8 T cells in Susac syndrome. RNA totalling about 0.45 to 1 ug underwent reverse transcription with random hexamers. TCRdb ran MiXCR on the immunoSEQ multiplex PCR reads and lists one entry per CDR3 protein. The data hold tens of thousands of distinct CDR3 sequences, with roughly 95% observed a single time. Sample: CD4+ T cells from PBMCs. The receptors were sampled from a human donor with multiple sclerosis.

The chain couples TRBV7-2 to TRBJ1-2; 7 positions agree with TRBD1. The germline CDR1 and CDR2 sequences are SGHTA and FQGNSA. CDR3 length: 15 amino acids. The V gene end was trimmed by 4 bases and the J gene end by 5 bases; junction bases not matched to a gene: 10. In nucleotides, the CDR3 is TGTGCCAGCAGCTCTGAACAGGGGCCTTGGTATGGCTACACCTTC. The encoded protein is CASSSEQGPWYGYTF.

This chain joins TRBV7-8 and TRBJ2-3; 7 bases agree with TRBD2. The CDR3 is 15 amino acids. The junction had 5 bases not matched to a gene; V was cut back by 5 bases and J by 0 bases. Germline CDR1 SGHVS, CDR2 FQNEAQ. The CDR3 DNA reads as TGTGCCAGCAGCCCGCTAGCGGTGAGCACAGATACGCAGTATTTT. Translation gives CASSPLAVSTDTQYF.

The V and J genes are TRBV29-1 and TRBJ2-7; tentatively, D is TRBD2 (6 bases). V lost 6 bases to trimming and J lost 6 bases, with 15 bases between them. From germline, CDR1 is SQVTM and CDR2 ANQGSEA. The CDR3 loop spans 12 amino acids. CDR3 DNA sequence: TGCAGCGTAGGATCTTCGGGGGTCGAGCAGTACTTC. Protein: CSVGSSGVEQYF.

V usage is TRBV19 and J usage is TRBJ1-5; 7 bases fit TRBD1. CDR1 is LNHDA and CDR2 is SQIVND in the germline V gene (reference sequence). V gave up 6 bases and J gave up 6 bases; unmatched junction bases: 5. The CDR3 length is 13 residues. The CDR3 sequence: CASSDRVSQPQHF. CDR3 nucleotide sequence: TGTGCCAGTAGCGACAGGGTGAGTCAGCCCCAGCATTTT.

The rearrangement links TRBV2 to TRBJ1-1, with D perhaps TRBD1 (5 bases). The CDR3 sequence is 13 residues long. Germline V lookup: CDR1 SNHLY, CDR2 FYNNEI. V was pared by 7 bases and J by 0 bases, with 9 bases between. The CDR3 is CASKGHLNTEAFF. CDR3 nucleotides: TGTGCCAGCAAAGGACACTTGAACACTGAAGCTTTCTTT. The full variable domain, in which reference TRBV2 and TRBJ1-1 provide the parts outside the CDR3, is EPEVTQTPSHQVTQMGQEVILRCVPISNHLYFYWYRQILGQKVEFLVSFYNNEISEKSEIFDDQFSVERPDGSNFTLKIRSTKLEDSAMYFCASKGHLNTEAFFGQGTRLTVV.

This clonotype was seen only once. The V gene is TRBV3-1, the J gene TRBJ2-2, with D possibly matching TRBD1 (5 bases). V was shortened by 4 bases and J by 5 bases, with 14 bases between the two germline ends. This CDR3 comprises 15 residues. The germline V gene has CDR1 LGHDT and CDR2 YNNKEL (reference sequence). The CDR3 DNA follows: TGTGCCAGCAGCCCGACGGCAGGGCCAACCGGGGAGCTGTTTTTT. This sequence encodes CASSPTAGPTGELFF.

This chain joins TRBV29-1 and TRBJ1-1; 9 nucleotides agree with TRBD1. This CDR3 has 12 residues. V lost 7 bases to trimming and J lost 5 bases; unmatched junction nucleotides: 5. Germline CDR1 reads SQVTM; CDR2 reads ANQGSEA. The CDR3, as DNA: TGCAGCGCGGGACAGGGATGGACTGAAGCTTTCTTT. It translates to CSAGQGWTEAFF. The full variable domain, its missing parts supplied by reference TRBV29-1 and TRBJ1-1, is SAVISQKPSRDICQRGTSLTIQCQVDSQVTMMFWYRQQPGQSLTLIATANQGSEATYESGFVIDKFPISRPNLTFSTLTVSNMSPEDSSIYLCSAGQGWTEAFFGQGTRLTVV.

J is TRBJ2-3 and V is TRBV29-1, with no clear D. V lost 3 bases, J lost 4 bases, and 8 bases lay in between. Germline V CDR1 and CDR2: SQVTM, ANQGSEA. CDR3 length: 12 amino acids. The CDR3 spells CSVEDHSDTQYF. The CDR3 DNA reads as TGCAGCGTTGAGGATCATTCAGATACGCAGTATTTT.

The chain recombines TRBV7-2 with TRBJ2-7, with 7 bases that match TRBD1. This CDR3 is built from 14 residues. Germline V gives CDR1 SGHTA, CDR2 FQGNSA. The junction had 4 bases not matched to a gene; V was cut back by 2 bases and J by 3 bases. The CDR3 nucleotides read TGTGCCAGCAGCTTATCCGGGACAGTCTACGAGCAGTACTTC. Translation gives CASSLSGTVYEQYF.